This T cell receptor (beta chain) was recorded in a study of blood T cell repertoires in COVID-19 (dated by TCRdb to between 2020 and 2021). Looking at the study overall: Samples covering the acute and convalescent phases of COVID-19 were provided by collaborators in the United States, Italy and Spain. The material from the prospective study consisted of cDNA or gDNA derived from T cells, B-cell-depleted T cells, or PBMCs. The dataset comprised deeply sampled blood TCRbeta repertoires from subjects exposed to, actively infected with, or recovered from COVID-19. The repertoires were released in a freely available public database intended as a resource for research on the immune response to SARS-CoV-2. Samples were obtained from the ongoing ImmuneRACE study (first 160 participants) and from 1,254 subjects provided by 6 global collaborators. Nearly every sample came with metadata listing a de-identified subject ID, COVID-19 status, age in years and sex. Where HLA class I and class II types were available, the types were taken from metadata supplied by the sample provider, not from assay-based typing. Study-wide findings and limitations: The amount of clinical and demographic metadata varied by source and participant and was provided uncurated.

The immunoSEQ Assay, a bias-controlled multiplex PCR, was used to amplify TCRbeta CDR3 regions from genomic DNA. The authors' pipeline ran thus. The number of nucleated cells in each sample was estimated from the amplification of reference gene primers within the assay. To quantify the absolute abundance of each unique TCRbeta CDR3 rearrangement, sequence reads were collapsed and filtered. For each sample, productive Simpson clonality was calculated by taking the square root of Simpson's diversity index across productive rearrangements. What TCRdb holds here is the immuneACCESS table cut down to in-frame rearrangements. Part of the clones is not present; checked against another copy, under half of the missing clones reflect an unresolved V gene, and the others are unexplained. V, J and clone size derive from that table, while D and trimming were established from the DNA sequence. This sample lists about 160,000 clones; 70% to 90% were detected once. Jointly, the top ten make up 4% of the sample.

A remark on this clone: Its cognate antigen has yet to be identified. Base qualities are not recorded, but no much larger clone differs from it by a single base.

CDR1 and CDR2 are drawn from the germline V gene: SGHTA, FQGNSA. Its CDR3 holds 15 amino acids, cysteine through phenylalanine. The kept DNA is CDR3 alone, 45 bases in frame from the first base. The germline ends are 19 bases apart after V is trimmed by 7 bases and J by 6 bases. Whole blood was collected in K2EDTA tubes by collaborating institutions according to the institutions' own protocols. For TCRbeta analysis, collaborators shipped samples in one of three forms: frozen whole blood, isolated PBMCs, or DNA extracted from either of those sample types. Sequencing was carried out using peripheral blood. The origin of this receptor is a woman between 65 and 79 years old with acute or convalescent COVID-19. The chain links TRBV7-2 with TRBJ1-3; no D gene call is confident. The CDR3 loop reads CASTAPVGQENTIYF. Here is the DNA: TGTGCCAGCACCGCCCCCGTTGGGCAGGAAAACACCATATATTTT.